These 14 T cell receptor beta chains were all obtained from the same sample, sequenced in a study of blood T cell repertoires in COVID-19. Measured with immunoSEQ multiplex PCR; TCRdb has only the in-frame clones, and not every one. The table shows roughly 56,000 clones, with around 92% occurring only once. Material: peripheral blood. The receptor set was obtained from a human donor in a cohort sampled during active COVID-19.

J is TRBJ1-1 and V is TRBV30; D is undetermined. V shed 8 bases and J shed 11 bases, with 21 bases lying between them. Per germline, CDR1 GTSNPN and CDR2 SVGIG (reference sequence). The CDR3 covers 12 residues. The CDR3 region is CAIGGVLAAAFF. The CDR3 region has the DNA TGTGCCATCGGCGGGGTGCTCGCCGCGGCTTTCTTT.

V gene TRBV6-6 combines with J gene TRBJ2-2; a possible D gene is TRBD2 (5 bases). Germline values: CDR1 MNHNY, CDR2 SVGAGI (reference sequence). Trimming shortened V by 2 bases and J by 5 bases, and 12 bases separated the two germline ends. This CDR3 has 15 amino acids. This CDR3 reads CASSYRLANTGELFF. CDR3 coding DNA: TGTGCCAGCAGTTACAGGCTAGCCAATACCGGGGAGCTGTTTTTT.

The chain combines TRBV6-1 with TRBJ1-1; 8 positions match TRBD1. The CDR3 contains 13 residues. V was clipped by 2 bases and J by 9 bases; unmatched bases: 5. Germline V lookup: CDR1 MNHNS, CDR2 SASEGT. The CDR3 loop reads CASSESGDRKAFF. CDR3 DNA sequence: TGTGCCAGCAGTGAATCTGGGGACAGGAAAGCTTTCTTT.

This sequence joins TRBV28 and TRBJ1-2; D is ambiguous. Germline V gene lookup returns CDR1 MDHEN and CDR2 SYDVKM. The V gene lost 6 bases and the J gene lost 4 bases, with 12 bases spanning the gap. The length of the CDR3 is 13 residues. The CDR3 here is CASSPTTAYGYTF. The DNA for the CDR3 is TGTGCCAGCAGCCCAACTACGGCCTATGGCTACACCTTC.

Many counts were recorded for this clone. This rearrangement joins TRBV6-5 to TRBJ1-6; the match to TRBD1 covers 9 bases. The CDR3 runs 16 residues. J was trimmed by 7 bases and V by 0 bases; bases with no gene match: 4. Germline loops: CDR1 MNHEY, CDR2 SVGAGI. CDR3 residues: CASSYSTTGGNSPLHF. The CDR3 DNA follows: TGTGCCAGCAGTTACTCGACGACAGGGGGGAATTCACCCCTCCACTTT.

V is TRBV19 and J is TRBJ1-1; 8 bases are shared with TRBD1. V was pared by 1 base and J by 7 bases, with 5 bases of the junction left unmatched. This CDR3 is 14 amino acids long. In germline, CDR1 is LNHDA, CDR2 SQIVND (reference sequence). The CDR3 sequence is CASSIGRGQGEAFF. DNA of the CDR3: TGTGCCAGTAGTATAGGCAGGGGGCAGGGTGAAGCTTTCTTT.

In DNA, the CDR3 is TGTGCCAGCTCACCCCGGTCAGGGGCGCAGGACGAGCAGTACTTC. Protein product: CASSPRSGAQDEQYF. The V call is TRBV18, the J call TRBJ2-7; the D gene is possibly TRBD1 (6 bases). The germline gives CDR1 KGHSH, CDR2 LQKENI. Trimming removed 3 bases from V and 5 bases from J, with 17 bases in between. This CDR3 is built from 15 residues.

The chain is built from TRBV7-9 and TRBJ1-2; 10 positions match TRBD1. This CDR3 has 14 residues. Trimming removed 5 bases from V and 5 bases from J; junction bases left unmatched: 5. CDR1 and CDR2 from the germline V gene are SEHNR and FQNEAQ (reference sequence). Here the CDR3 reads CASSMTGGGYGYTF. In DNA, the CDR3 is TGTGCCAGCAGCATGACAGGGGGCGGGTATGGCTACACCTTC.

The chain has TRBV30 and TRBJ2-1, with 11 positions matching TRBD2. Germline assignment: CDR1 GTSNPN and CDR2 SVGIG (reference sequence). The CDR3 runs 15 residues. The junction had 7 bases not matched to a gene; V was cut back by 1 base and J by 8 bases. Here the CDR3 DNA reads TGTGCCTGGAGTGCGGGTAGCGGGGGGGCGGATGAGCAGTTCTTC. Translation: CAWSAGSGGADEQFF.

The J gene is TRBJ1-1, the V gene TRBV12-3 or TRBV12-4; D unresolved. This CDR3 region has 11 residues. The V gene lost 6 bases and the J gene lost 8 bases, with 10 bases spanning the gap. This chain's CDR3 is CASRLRGEAFF. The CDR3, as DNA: TGTGCCAGCAGGCTGCGGGGAGAAGCTTTCTTT.

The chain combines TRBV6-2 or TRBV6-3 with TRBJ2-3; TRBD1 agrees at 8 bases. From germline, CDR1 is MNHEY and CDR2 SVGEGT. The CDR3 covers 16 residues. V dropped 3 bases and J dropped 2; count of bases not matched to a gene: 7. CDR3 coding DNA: TGTGCCAGCAGTTATGGCCCCCAGGGGGCCACAGATACGCAGTATTTT. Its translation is CASSYGPQGATDTQYF.

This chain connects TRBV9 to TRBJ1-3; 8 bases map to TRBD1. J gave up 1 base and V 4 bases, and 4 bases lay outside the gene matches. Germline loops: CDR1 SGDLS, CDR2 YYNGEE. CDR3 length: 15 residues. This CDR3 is CASSPGGTSGNTIYF. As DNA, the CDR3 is TGTGCCAGCAGCCCAGGGGGCACTTCTGGAAACACCATATATTTT.

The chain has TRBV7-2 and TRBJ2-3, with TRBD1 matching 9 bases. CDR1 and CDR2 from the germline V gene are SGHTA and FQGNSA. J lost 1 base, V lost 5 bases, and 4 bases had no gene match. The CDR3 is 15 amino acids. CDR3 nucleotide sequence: TGTGCCAGCAGCCTACAGGGGGCAGGCACAGATACGCAGTATTTT. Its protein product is CASSLQGAGTDTQYF.

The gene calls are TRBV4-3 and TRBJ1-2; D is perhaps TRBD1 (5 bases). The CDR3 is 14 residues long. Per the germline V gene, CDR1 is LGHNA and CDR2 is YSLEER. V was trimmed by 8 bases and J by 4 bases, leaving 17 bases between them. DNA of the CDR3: TGCGCCAGCGGGGGGGGTGAAGGGTCCTATGGCTACACCTTC. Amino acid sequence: CASGGGEGSYGYTF.